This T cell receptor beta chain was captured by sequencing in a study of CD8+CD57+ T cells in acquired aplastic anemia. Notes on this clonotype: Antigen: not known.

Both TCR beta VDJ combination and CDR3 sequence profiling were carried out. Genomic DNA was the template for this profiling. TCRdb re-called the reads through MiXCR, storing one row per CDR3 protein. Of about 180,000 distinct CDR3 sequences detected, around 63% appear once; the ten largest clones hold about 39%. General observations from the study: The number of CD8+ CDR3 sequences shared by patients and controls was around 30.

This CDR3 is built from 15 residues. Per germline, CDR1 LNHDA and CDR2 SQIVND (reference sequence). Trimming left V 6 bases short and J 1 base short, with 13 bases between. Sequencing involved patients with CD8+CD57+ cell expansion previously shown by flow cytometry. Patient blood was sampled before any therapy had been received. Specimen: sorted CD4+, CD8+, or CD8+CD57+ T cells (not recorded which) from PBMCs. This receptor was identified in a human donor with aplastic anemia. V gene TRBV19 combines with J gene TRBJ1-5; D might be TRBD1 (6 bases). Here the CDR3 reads CASRNPGVSNQPQHF. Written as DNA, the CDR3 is TGTGCCAGTAGGAACCCAGGGGTAAGCAATCAGCCCCAGCATTTT.